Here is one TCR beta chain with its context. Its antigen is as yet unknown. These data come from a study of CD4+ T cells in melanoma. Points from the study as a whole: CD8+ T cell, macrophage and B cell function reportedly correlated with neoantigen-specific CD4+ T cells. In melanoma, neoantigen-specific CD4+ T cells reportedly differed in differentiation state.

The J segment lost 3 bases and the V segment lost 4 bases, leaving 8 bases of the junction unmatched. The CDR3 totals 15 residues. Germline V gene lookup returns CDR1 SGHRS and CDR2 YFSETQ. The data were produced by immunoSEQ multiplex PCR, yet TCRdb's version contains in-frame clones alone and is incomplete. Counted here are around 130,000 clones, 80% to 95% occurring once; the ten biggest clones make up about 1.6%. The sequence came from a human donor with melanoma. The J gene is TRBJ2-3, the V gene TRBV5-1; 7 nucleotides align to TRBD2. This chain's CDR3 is CASSVRDGGTDTQYF. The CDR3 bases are TGCGCCAGCAGCGTCCGGGACGGGGGGACAGATACGCAGTATTTT.